Presented here are 30 T cell receptor beta chains from one specimen sequenced in a study of identical twins. TCRdb reanalysed the 5' RACE reads using MiXCR and keeps one entry per CDR3 protein. The sample consists of 460,000 or so distinct CDR3 sequences, 14% of them appearing once. This sample also appeared in a second study, on yellow fever vaccine responses in identical twins.

Sequenced: CD4+ T cells sorted from blood. These TCRs come from a woman aged 18-29 years in good health.

The chain joins TRBV30 to TRBJ1-1; no clear D. Germline lookup yields CDR1 GTSNPN and CDR2 SVGIG (reference sequence). The CDR3 runs 12 residues. Trimming took off 3 bases at V and 0 bases at J, with 5 bases between the two ends. The CDR3 DNA reads as TGTGCCTGGAGGCCAATGAACACTGAAGCTTTCTTT. Translated, it gives CAWRPMNTEAFF.

Note on this clonotype: A much larger clone differs by one base, so this may be a read error. The chain uses TRBV2 and TRBJ2-1, with D hard to call. Germline CDR1 and CDR2: SNHLY and FYNNEI. This CDR3 has 15 amino acids. DNA for the CDR3: TGTGCCAGCAGTGATGGCACCAGCTCCTACAATGAGCCGTTCTTC. It codes for CASSDGTSSYNEPFF.

In this sample, this clonotype turned up a few times. The rearrangement links TRBV6-2 or TRBV6-3 to TRBJ2-1, with 8 bases fitting TRBD2. Looked up from germline, CDR1 is MNHEY and CDR2 is SVGEGT. Unmatched junction bases numbered 4, after V lost 0 bases and J lost 3 bases. This CDR3 has 16 amino acids. The DNA of the CDR3 is TGTGCCAGCAGTTACTCGAACCTAGCGGGCTACAATGAGCAGTTCTTC. Its translation: CASSYSNLAGYNEQFF.

The chain couples TRBV9 to TRBJ2-1; 14 nucleotides line up with TRBD2. Germline V gene lookup returns CDR1 SGDLS and CDR2 YYNGEE. V was clipped by 2 bases and J by 8 bases; unmatched bases: 3. This CDR3 comprises 15 residues. The CDR3 loop reads CASSVGTSGSYEQFF. CDR3 nucleotides: TGTGCCAGCAGCGTGGGGACTAGCGGGAGCTATGAGCAGTTCTTC.

The chain employs TRBV7-3 and TRBJ2-7; 7 bases agree with TRBD2. Trimming removed 0 bases from V and 4 bases from J; junction bases left unmatched: 0. Looked up from germline, CDR1 is SGHTA and CDR2 is FQGTGA. CDR3 size: 13 residues. The CDR3 spells CASSLTAGYEQYF. The CDR3 coding sequence is TGTGCCAGCAGCTTAACAGCGGGGTACGAGCAGTACTTC. Looking up the rest from reference TRBV7-3 and TRBJ2-7 gives the full variable domain: GAGVSQTPSNKVTEKGKYVELRCDPISGHTALYWYRQSLGQGPEFLIYFQGTGAADDSGLPNDRFFAVRPEGSVSTLKIQRTERGDSAVYLCASSLTAGYEQYFGPGTRLTVT.

This clonotype has only a few counts. For the CDR3, the DNA is TGTGCCAGCAGGGACATAACCTCCTACGAGCAGTACTTC. Its protein product is CASRDITSYEQYF. The chain is built from TRBV12-3 or TRBV12-4 and TRBJ2-7; D may be TRBD1 (5 bases). Trimming shortened V by 6 bases and J by 0 bases, and 9 bases separated the two germline ends. CDR3 length: 13 amino acids.

The CDR3 protein is CASSPLSGGADTQYF. The CDR3, as DNA: TGTGCCAGCTCACCACTTAGCGGTGGGGCAGATACGCAGTATTTT. This chain uses TRBV18 with TRBJ2-3; possibly TRBD2 for D (6 bases). The germline gives CDR1 KGHSH, CDR2 LQKENI. The CDR3 runs 15 residues. V was clipped by 1 base and J by 4 bases, with 12 bases between them.

The CDR3 loop is CASSHPWTSGSFTGELFF. The CDR3, as DNA: TGTGCCAGCAGCCACCCGTGGACTAGCGGGAGTTTCACCGGGGAGCTGTTTTTT. The V call is TRBV6-2 or TRBV6-3, the J call TRBJ2-2; 13 bases are shared with TRBD2. This CDR3 comprises 18 residues. Germline V gene data show CDR1 as MNHEY and CDR2 as SVGEGT. Unmatched junction bases numbered 11, after V lost 6 bases and J lost 4 bases.

This clonotype was seen at least ten times. The chain couples TRBV28 to TRBJ2-7, with D perhaps TRBD1 (6 bases). V gave up 6 bases and J gave up 3 bases, with 18 bases separating them. Germline loops: CDR1 MDHEN, CDR2 SYDVKM. CDR3 length equals 15 residues. The CDR3 sequence is CASRGRDKGYYEQYF. The CDR3 nucleotides read TGTGCCAGCAGGGGCAGGGACAAAGGTTACTACGAGCAGTACTTC.

This clonotype showed up many times. V and J are TRBV6-5 and TRBJ2-3, with 7 bases aligning to TRBD2. After removal of 4 bases from V and 2 bases from J, the junction contained 9 bases not matched to a gene. The CDR3 sequence is 16 residues long. CDR1 MNHEY and CDR2 SVGAGI come from the germline V gene. CDR3 protein: CASSSQAGSNTDTQYF. The CDR3, as DNA: TGTGCCAGCAGTTCACAAGCGGGAAGCAACACAGATACGCAGTATTTT.

The genes are TRBV12-3 or TRBV12-4 and TRBJ1-2, with D possibly TRBD1 on 5 matching bases. Deletions cut 2 bases from V and 7 bases from J, with 11 bases between. The CDR3 extends over 13 amino acids. CDR3 DNA: TGTGCCAGCAGTTTAAGGGGTTTATTTGGCTACACCTTC. Its protein product is CASSLRGLFGYTF.

This clonotype was seen at least ten times. The rearrangement joins TRBV12-3 or TRBV12-4 to TRBJ2-1; D gene uncertain. CDR3 length: 15 residues. V dropped 2 bases and J dropped 10 bases, with 18 bases sitting between them. Written as DNA, the CDR3 is TGTGCCAGCAGTTTAATGGGCGCCACACAATACGAGCAGTTCTTC. It specifies CASSLMGATQYEQFF.

This clonotype occurred a few times. The V call is TRBV4-3, the J call TRBJ2-3, with TRBD2 matching 13 bases. The germline V gene has CDR1 LGHNA and CDR2 YSLEER. The CDR3 sequence is 16 residues long. V lost 3 bases, J lost 2 bases, and 2 bases stayed unmatched. The CDR3 protein is CASSQGLAGLTDTQYF. The CDR3 bases are TGCGCCAGCAGCCAGGGACTAGCGGGGCTCACAGATACGCAGTATTTT.

This clonotype has more than one count but fewer than ten. CDR3 sequence reads: CASSLGISEQFF. In DNA form, the CDR3 reads TGTGCCAGCAGTTTGGGGATTTCCGAGCAGTTCTTC. The J gene is TRBJ2-1, the V gene TRBV12-3 or TRBV12-4; D is undetermined. This CDR3 has 12 residues. Between the trimmed V and J ends, which lost 3 bases and 10 bases, there was a span of 10 bases.

This clonotype came up a few times. This chain joins TRBV5-1 and TRBJ2-1, with 7 bases identical to TRBD1. The CDR3 extends over 17 amino acids. Trimming took 4 bases from V and 3 from J; bases not matched to a gene: 13. Germline CDR1 reads SGHRS; CDR2 reads YFSETQ. The CDR3 DNA sequence: TGCGCCAGCAGCCTCAGGACAGGAGAAATGGTCTACAATGAGCAGTTCTTC. It translates to CASSLRTGEMVYNEQFF.

The sample holds a few counts of this clonotype. This chain links TRBV27 with TRBJ2-1, with TRBD2 matching over 7 bases. CDR1 MNHEY and CDR2 SMNVEV come from the germline V gene (reference sequence). The CDR3 is 16 residues long. V was pared by 6 bases and J by 5 bases, with 13 bases of the junction left unmatched. The CDR3 loop is CASSLLLVAGHNEQFF. The CDR3 DNA reads TGTGCCAGCAGCCTCCTCCTGGTAGCGGGCCACAATGAGCAGTTCTTC.

The chain employs TRBV20-1 and TRBJ2-7, with 7 bases that match TRBD1. V was clipped by 6 bases and J by 3 bases; unmatched bases: 8. The CDR3 totals 13 residues. Germline values: CDR1 DFQATT, CDR2 SNEGSKA (reference sequence). The CDR3 DNA reads as TGCAGTGCACCTGGACAGGCCAACTACGAGCAGTACTTC. It specifies CSAPGQANYEQYF.

This clonotype has ten or more counts. The chain carries TRBV6-2 or TRBV6-3 and TRBJ2-1; 8 nucleotides line up with TRBD2. Germline values: CDR1 MNHEY, CDR2 SVGEGT. This CDR3 is 13 amino acids long. V lost 8 bases and J lost 9; bases outside the gene matches: 9. DNA for the CDR3: TGTGCCAGCGGAGGCCTAGCGGGCGGTGAGCAGTTCTTC. It translates to CASGGLAGGEQFF.

This sequence joins TRBV10-2 and TRBJ2-3; perhaps TRBD2 as D (6 bases). The germline V gene has CDR1 WSHSY and CDR2 SAAADI. Trimming took 4 bases from V and 0 from J, leaving 11 bases between them. This CDR3 comprises 15 residues. CDR3 amino acids: CASSGAGSSTDTQYF. In DNA form, the CDR3 reads TGCGCCAGCAGTGGTGCGGGGTCTAGCACAGATACGCAGTATTTT.

This clonotype was counted only a few times. J is TRBJ1-1 and V is TRBV28, with 8 positions matching TRBD1. The germline CDR1 and CDR2 sequences are MDHEN and SYDVKM. The CDR3 loop spans 15 amino acids. The ends lost 5 bases at V and 4 bases at J; junction bases unmatched: 9. The CDR3 region has the DNA TGTGCCAGCAGTGACTGGACAGGGAGAGCCACTGAAGCTTTCTTT. Translating gives CASSDWTGRATEAFF. The full variable domain, rest sourced from reference TRBV28 and TRBJ1-1, is DVKVTQSSRYLVKRTGEKVFLECVQDMDHENMFWYRQDPGLGLRLIYFSYDVKMKEKGDIPEGYSVSREKKERFSLILESASTNQTSMYLCASSDWTGRATEAFFGQGTRLTVV.

There are a few counts of this clonotype. This chain uses TRBV18 with TRBJ1-5, with D unclear. Germline CDR1 reads KGHSH; CDR2 reads LQKENI. V lost 5 bases and J 4 bases, leaving 9 bases between the germline ends. The CDR3 sequence is 13 residues long. In DNA form, the CDR3 reads TGTGCCAGCTCAGGGCAGACTAATCAGCCCCAGCATTTT. Amino acid sequence: CASSGQTNQPQHF.

The sample holds many counts of this clonotype. V usage is TRBV5-1 and J usage is TRBJ2-1, with 10 bases matching TRBD1. J was trimmed by 10 bases and V by 2 bases; bases with no gene match: 9. CDR3 size: 15 residues. Looked up from germline, CDR1 is SGHRS and CDR2 is YFSETQ. This CDR3 reads CASSLSGQGSSEQFF. The CDR3 bases are TGCGCCAGCAGCTTATCGGGACAGGGGAGCTCGGAGCAGTTCTTC.

The chain combines TRBV7-9 with TRBJ1-1; D unclear. CDR3 length: 12 amino acids. Trimming shortened V by 6 bases and J by 8 bases, and 13 bases separated the two germline ends. CDR1 and CDR2 from the germline V gene are SEHNR and FQNEAQ (reference sequence). The CDR3 here is CASRLDLKEAFF. The DNA for the CDR3 is TGTGCCAGCAGATTGGACCTCAAAGAAGCTTTCTTT.

This clonotype was counted a few times. The chain uses TRBV28 and TRBJ1-3; D not resolved. The CDR3 loop spans 12 amino acids. Looked up from germline, CDR1 is MDHEN and CDR2 is SYDVKM. Trimming shortened V by 3 bases and J by 5 bases, and 5 bases separated the two germline ends. This chain's CDR3 is CASSLYRNTIYF. For the CDR3, the DNA is TGTGCCAGCAGTTTGTACCGAAACACCATATATTTT.

The CDR3 sequence: CASRGGQGPSPLHF. The CDR3 region has the DNA TGTGCCAGCAGGGGAGGACAGGGGCCTTCACCCCTCCACTTT. This chain links TRBV6-1 with TRBJ1-6; 9 bases fit TRBD1. From germline, CDR1 is MNHNS and CDR2 SASEGT. The CDR3 is 14 residues long. Germline trimming cut 6 bases from V and 9 bases from J; bases unmatched to any gene: 6.

This clonotype showed up many times. V and J are TRBV12-3 or TRBV12-4 and TRBJ2-5; 8 bases are shared with TRBD1. The CDR3 extends over 16 amino acids. Trimming took 5 bases from V and 5 from J; bases not matched to a gene: 13. The CDR3 bases are TGTGCCAGCAGTCCAGAGACAGGGGCGGAATCGGAGACCCAGTACTTC. It is translated as CASSPETGAESETQYF.

Written as DNA, the CDR3 is TGTGCCAGCACTTCAGGGGGAAGCTACGAGCAGTACTTC. It encodes CASTSGGSYEQYF. The chain employs TRBV3-1 and TRBJ2-7; 7 nucleotides match TRBD1. The CDR3 has 13 amino acids. Trimming took 7 bases from V and 3 from J; bases not matched to a gene: 6. Germline V gene sequence: CDR1 LGHDT, CDR2 YNNKEL (reference sequence).

The chain couples TRBV7-2 to TRBJ2-5; TRBD1 agrees at 10 bases. Germline assignment: CDR1 SGHTA and CDR2 FQGNSA. This CDR3 has 16 residues. Trimming took 5 bases from V and 5 from J; bases not matched to a gene: 11. The CDR3 DNA reads as TGTGCCAGCAGCCGACAGACAGGGGGCGGCAAGGAGACCCAGTACTTC. Translation: CASSRQTGGGKETQYF.

In this sample, this clonotype turned up a few times. This chain links TRBV4-2 with TRBJ2-3; 7 bases fit TRBD1. The CDR3 loop spans 18 amino acids. V gave up 1 base and J gave up 2 bases; unmatched junction bases: 12. Germline V gene data show CDR1 as LGHNA and CDR2 as YNFKEQ. CDR3 coding DNA: TGTGCCAGCAGCCAAGTAACTCCGGGGACAGCTTACACAGATACGCAGTATTTT. Protein: CASSQVTPGTAYTDTQYF.

The chain carries TRBV7-6 and TRBJ2-1; 11 nucleotides line up with TRBD2. The ends lost 4 bases at V and 4 bases at J; junction bases unmatched: 6. Germline assignment: CDR1 SGHVS and CDR2 FNYEAQ. The CDR3 sequence is 16 residues long. DNA of the CDR3: TGTGCCAGCAGCTCGACCGGGACTAGCGGATACAATGAGCAGTTCTTC. It encodes CASSSTGTSGYNEQFF.